These T cell receptor beta chains were read from a single sample in a study of prognosis after radiotherapy for stage I lung cancer. TCRdb used MiXCR to reprocess the multiplex PCR reads, holding one entry per CDR3 protein. Seen here are fewer than 35,000 distinct CDR3 sequences, roughly 30% observed once, and the top ten hold 9% to 13%. The material was PBMCs, obtained before or after stereotactic body radiation therapy (not recorded which). All receptors come from a donor aged 50 or older with non-small cell lung cancer. Each CDR3 is given with its conserved first and last residue. A D gene is named only where the DNA matches it firmly. Not all rows give a size; the values are once, few, many and, for expanded clones, a class.

size	J	V	D	CDR3	DNA
many	TRBJ2-3	TRBV10-3	TRBD1	CAISPGDRGRGDTQYF	TGTGCCATCAGCCCCGGGGACAGGGGGCGAGGAGATACGCAGTATTTT
many	TRBJ2-2	TRBV6-2/TRBV6-3	TRBD2	CASQRGVEAGELFF	TGTGCCAGCCAACGGGGGGTAGAAGCCGGGGAGCTGTTTTTT
many	TRBJ1-4	TRBV6-1	-	CASRSGRGAVGEKLFF	TGTGCCAGCAGATCAGGGAGAGGGGCTGTCGGGGAAAAACTGTTTTTT
once	TRBJ1-2	TRBV11-2	-	CANSHWGTYGYTF	TGTGCCAACAGCCACTGGGGTACCTATGGCTACACCTTC
-	TRBJ2-2	TRBV6-1	-	CVSKGIGIGELFF	TGTGTCAGCAAAGGGATCGGGATCGGTGAGCTGTTTTTT
many	TRBJ2-2	TRBV9	-	CASSPITTDGELFF	TGTGCCAGCAGCCCAATCACCACCGACGGGGAGCTGTTTTTT
many	TRBJ2-7	TRBV2	-	CASKLDNSYEQYF	TGTGCCAGCAAACTGGATAACTCCTACGAGCAGTACTTC
many	TRBJ1-6	TRBV9	TRBD1	CASSVEGTGGNSPLHF	TGTGCCAGCAGCGTAGAAGGGACAGGGGGCAATTCACCCCTCCACTTT
many	TRBJ1-5	TRBV28	TRBD1	CASSTQGTYSNQPQHF	TGTGCCAGCAGTACACAGGGGACCTATAGCAATCAGCCCCAGCATTTT
-	TRBJ2-1	TRBV5-1	-	CAGDPGRNEQFF	TGCGCCGGTGACCCGGGGCGGAATGAGCAGTTCTTC
many	TRBJ2-7	TRBV2	-	CASSEARYEQYF	TGTGCCAGCAGTGAAGCCAGGTACGAGCAGTACTTC
many	TRBJ2-1	TRBV7-2	-	CASSPRAEQFF	TGTGCCAGCAGCCCCCGGGCCGAGCAGTTCTTC
-	TRBJ1-6	TRBV6-5	-	CASSYSDSLGDSTLHF	TGTGCCAGCAGTTACTCGGACAGCCTCGGGGATTCAACCCTACACTTT
medium-sized	TRBJ2-6	TRBV28	-	CASSLWGAGANVLTF	TGTGCCAGCAGTTTATGGGGAGCTGGGGCCAACGTCCTGACTTTC
many	TRBJ2-7	TRBV30	TRBD1	CAWTATGTSSYEQYF	TGTGCCTGGACCGCGACAGGGACCAGCTCCTACGAGCAGTACTTC
-	TRBJ2-5	TRBV11-2	-	CASRPPGQETQYF	TGTGCCAGCAGACCACCGGGGCAAGAGACCCAGTACTTC
-	TRBJ2-7	TRBV7-2	TRBD1	CASKNRGQGLSEQYF	TGTGCCAGCAAAAATCGGGGACAGGGATTATCGGAGCAGTACTTC
many	TRBJ2-7	TRBV28	-	CASSFGGNEYF	TGTGCCAGCAGTTTCGGAGGGAACGAGTACTTC
many	TRBJ2-3	TRBV15	TRBD2	CATSRGQESGSGGTQYF	TGTGCCACCAGCAGAGGGCAGGAAAGCGGGAGTGGAGGTACGCAGTATTTT
many	TRBJ2-5	TRBV2	-	CASSETTGTRRETQYF	TGTGCCAGCAGTGAAACAACCGGGACTCGCAGAGAGACCCAGTACTTC
few	TRBJ1-1	TRBV5-6	-	CASSSMGEVVLTEAFF	TGTGCCAGCAGCTCAATGGGGGAGGTGGTCTTAACTGAAGCTTTCTTT
many	TRBJ2-3	TRBV18	-	CASSPDFRDTQYF	TGTGCCAGCTCACCGGACTTCCGAGATACGCAGTATTTT
many	TRBJ2-7	TRBV24-1	TRBD2	CATSDPSGAFGEQYF	TGTGCCACCAGTGATCCTAGCGGGGCCTTCGGGGAGCAGTACTTC
many	TRBJ1-1	TRBV5-5	TRBD1	CASSSPGQGIQDTEAFF	TGTGCCAGCAGCTCCCCGGGACAGGGAATTCAGGACACTGAAGCTTTCTTT
-	TRBJ2-3	TRBV3-1	-	CASSQVSRPDTQYF	TGTGCCAGCAGCCAAGTTTCCAGACCCGATACGCAGTATTTT
many	TRBJ2-5	TRBV19	-	CASSLAQGLETQYF	TGTGCCAGTAGTCTAGCACAGGGTTTGGAGACCCAGTACTTC
few	TRBJ1-5	TRBV30	-	CAWSTLNQPQHF	TGTGCCTGGAGTACATTAAATCAGCCCCAGCATTTT
many	TRBJ1-2	TRBV7-6	TRBD1	CASSPGQGRDGYTF	TGTGCCAGCAGCCCTGGACAGGGGAGAGATGGCTACACCTTC
-	TRBJ2-1	TRBV6-1	TRBD1	CASIRDRGSYNEHFF	TGTGCCAGCATCAGGGACAGGGGCTCCTACAATGAGCACTTCTTC
-	TRBJ2-1	TRBV9	TRBD2	CASSVGGGAVSSYNEQFF	TGTGCCAGCAGCGTAGGGGGGGGAGCAGTTTCCTCCTACAATGAGCAGTTCTTC
-	TRBJ2-7	TRBV18	TRBD1	CASLPGQDYEQYF	TGTGCCAGCTTGCCGGGACAGGACTACGAGCAGTACTTC
-	TRBJ2-7	TRBV27	-	CASSLYPLEGEQYF	TGTGCCAGCAGTTTATACCCCTTGGAAGGCGAGCAGTACTTC
many	TRBJ2-4	TRBV2	-	CASGLDEIKNIQYF	TGTGCCAGCGGGCTTGACGAGATCAAAAACATTCAGTACTTC
-	TRBJ2-7	TRBV5-8	-	CASRVQGVSYEQYF	TGTGCCAGCAGGGTACAGGGTGTTTCCTACGAGCAGTACTTC
many	TRBJ2-7	TRBV30	-	CAWSPAGFSYEQYF	TGTGCCTGGAGTCCCGCGGGGTTTTCCTACGAGCAGTACTTC
many	TRBJ2-3	TRBV12-3/TRBV12-4	-	CASSNRLDLHTQYF	TGTGCCAGCAGTAATAGACTCGACCTGCATACGCAGTATTTT
-	TRBJ1-3	TRBV10-3	-	CVIWEQVSGNTIYF	TGTGTCATCTGGGAACAGGTCTCTGGAAACACCATATATTTT
few	TRBJ2-3	TRBV28	-	CASSKHTDTQYF	TGTGCCAGCAGCAAACACACAGATACGCAGTATTTT
many	TRBJ2-3	TRBV5-1	-	CASSSGRDFSTDTQYF	TGCGCCAGCAGTAGTGGTAGGGACTTTAGCACAGATACGCAGTATTTT
-	TRBJ1-6	TRBV7-2	-	CASSLYRALYSPLHF	TGTGCCAGCAGCTTATACAGGGCGCTGTATTCACCCCTCCACTTT
many	TRBJ2-7	TRBV29-1	TRBD1	CSVQQGREQYF	TGCAGCGTTCAACAGGGGCGAGAGCAGTACTTC
many	TRBJ2-2	TRBV11-2	-	CASSSQNTGELFF	TGTGCCAGCAGCTCACAAAACACCGGGGAGCTGTTTTTT
many	TRBJ1-1	TRBV27	-	CASSLSKRSTEAFF	TGTGCCAGCAGTTTATCGAAACGTTCTACTGAAGCTTTCTTT
medium-sized	TRBJ1-6	TRBV7-2	-	CASSLWGTLADNSPLHF	TGTGCCAGCAGCTTATGGGGAACACTTGCCGATAATTCACCCCTCCACTTT
many	TRBJ2-5	TRBV5-1	TRBD2	CASSFTSGGQETQYF	TGCGCCAGCAGCTTCACTAGCGGGGGGCAAGAGACCCAGTACTTC
many	TRBJ1-2	TRBV20-1	-	CSATRDSVNYGYTF	TGCAGTGCCACGAGAGACAGTGTGAACTATGGCTACACCTTC
-	TRBJ2-7	TRBV20-1	TRBD2	CSASLGRAPYQQYF	TGCAGTGCTAGTCTCGGGAGGGCCCCCTACCAGCAGTACTTC
-	TRBJ2-7	TRBV6-1	-	CASGPWTGRSYEQYF	TGTGCCAGCGGTCCTTGGACGGGAAGATCCTACGAGCAGTACTTC
-	TRBJ1-5	TRBV27	-	CASSLLVTLGTQPQHF	TGTGCTAGCAGTTTATTAGTGACTCTTGGGACTCAGCCCCAGCATTTT
many	TRBJ2-1	TRBV9	TRBD2	CASSADGLAPHEQFF	TGTGCCAGCAGCGCTGACGGACTAGCCCCCCATGAGCAGTTCTTC
many	TRBJ2-5	TRBV6-2/TRBV6-3	TRBD2	CASSHSGTRETQYF	TGTGCCAGCAGCCATAGCGGGACTCGGGAGACCCAGTACTTC
many	TRBJ1-2	TRBV6-2/TRBV6-3	-	CASRGEGGYGYTF	TGTGCCAGCCGGGGGGAAGGGGGGTATGGCTACACCTTC